This T cell receptor (beta chain) emerged from a study of blood T cell repertoires in COVID-19. Germline trimming cut 6 bases from V and 8 bases from J; bases unmatched to any gene: 13. CDR1 and CDR2 from the germline V gene are SGHNT and YYREEE (reference sequence). The CDR3 spans 15 residues. Here immunoSEQ multiplex PCR was the method, and the copy in TCRdb shows in-frame clones only, minus some. Of roughly 200,000 clones listed, about 80% are singletons. The chain recombines TRBV5-4 with TRBJ1-4; 7 bases map to TRBD1. This TCR came from a man aged 45-65 years with active or convalescent COVID-19. Sequenced input: peripheral blood. The CDR3 DNA follows: TGTGCCAGCACCACGGGAGGGACAGACGGGGAAAAACTGTTTTTT. This encodes CASTTGGTDGEKLFF.